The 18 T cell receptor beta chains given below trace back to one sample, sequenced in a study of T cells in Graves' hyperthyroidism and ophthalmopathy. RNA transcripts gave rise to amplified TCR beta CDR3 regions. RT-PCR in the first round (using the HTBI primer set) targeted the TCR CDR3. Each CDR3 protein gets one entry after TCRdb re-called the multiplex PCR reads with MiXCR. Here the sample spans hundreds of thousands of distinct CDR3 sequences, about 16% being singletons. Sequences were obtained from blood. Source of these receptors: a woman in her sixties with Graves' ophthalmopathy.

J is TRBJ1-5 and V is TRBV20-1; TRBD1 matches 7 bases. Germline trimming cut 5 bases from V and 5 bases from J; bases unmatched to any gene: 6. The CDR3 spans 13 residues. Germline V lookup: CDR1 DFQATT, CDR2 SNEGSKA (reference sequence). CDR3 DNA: TGCAGTGCTCCTAGACAGGGCCATCAGCCCCAGCATTTT. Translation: CSAPRQGHQPQHF.

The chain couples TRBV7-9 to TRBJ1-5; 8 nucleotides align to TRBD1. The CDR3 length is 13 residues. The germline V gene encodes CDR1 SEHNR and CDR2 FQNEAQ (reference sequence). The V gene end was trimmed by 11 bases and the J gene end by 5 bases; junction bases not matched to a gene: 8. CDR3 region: CAGQGTGDQPQHF. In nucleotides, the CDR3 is TGTGCCGGACAGGGAACGGGAGATCAGCCCCAGCATTTT.

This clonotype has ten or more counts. Written as DNA, the CDR3 is TGTGCCACTAGGCGAGTCCAAGAGACCCAGTACTTC. This encodes CATRRVQETQYF. The chain combines TRBV28 with TRBJ2-5; unclear D gene. V lost 10 bases and J lost 1, with 10 bases in between. The germline V gene encodes CDR1 MDHEN and CDR2 SYDVKM. This CDR3 is built from 12 residues. The full variable domain, completed using reference TRBV28 and TRBJ2-5, is DVKVTQSSRYLVKRTGEKVFLECVQDMDHENMFWYRQDPGLGLRLIYFSYDVKMKEKGDIPEGYSVSREKKERFSLILESASTNQTSMYLCATRRVQETQYFGPGTRLLVL.

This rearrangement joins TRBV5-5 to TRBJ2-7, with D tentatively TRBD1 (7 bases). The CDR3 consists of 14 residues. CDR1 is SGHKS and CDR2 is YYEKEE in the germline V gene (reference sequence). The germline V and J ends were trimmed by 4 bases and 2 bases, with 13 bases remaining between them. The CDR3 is CASSGGDRPYEQYF. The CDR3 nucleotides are TGTGCCAGCAGCGGAGGGGACAGACCCTACGAGCAGTACTTC.

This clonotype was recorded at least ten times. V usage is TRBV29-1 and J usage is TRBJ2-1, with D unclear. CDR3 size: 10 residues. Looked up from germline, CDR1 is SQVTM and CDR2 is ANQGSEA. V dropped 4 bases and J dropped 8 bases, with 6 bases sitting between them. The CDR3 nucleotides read TGCAGCGTTGTTTCTTATGAGCAGTTCTTC. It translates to CSVVSYEQFF.

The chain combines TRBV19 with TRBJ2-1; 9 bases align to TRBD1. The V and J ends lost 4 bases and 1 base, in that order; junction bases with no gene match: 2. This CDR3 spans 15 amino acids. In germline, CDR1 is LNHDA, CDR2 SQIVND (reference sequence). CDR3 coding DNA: TGTGCCAGTAGTAGACAGGGGGATTCCTACAATGAGCAGTTCTTC. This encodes CASSRQGDSYNEQFF.

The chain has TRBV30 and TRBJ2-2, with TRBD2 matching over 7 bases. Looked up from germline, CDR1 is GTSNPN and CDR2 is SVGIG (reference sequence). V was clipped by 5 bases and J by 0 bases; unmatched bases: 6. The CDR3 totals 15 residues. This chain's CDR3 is CAWGRGLANTGELFF. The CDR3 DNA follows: TGTGCCTGGGGGAGAGGACTAGCGAACACCGGGGAGCTGTTTTTT.

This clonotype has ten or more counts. The CDR3 region has the DNA TGCAGTGCTAAATACACCTCCCCGGGACAGGGCATCAATCAGCCCCAGCATTTT. It codes for CSAKYTSPGQGINQPQHF. V gene TRBV20-1 combines with J gene TRBJ1-5, with 9 bases aligning to TRBD1. Germline loops: CDR1 DFQATT, CDR2 SNEGSKA (reference sequence). The CDR3 covers 18 residues. Trimming took 4 bases from V and 3 from J; bases not matched to a gene: 16.

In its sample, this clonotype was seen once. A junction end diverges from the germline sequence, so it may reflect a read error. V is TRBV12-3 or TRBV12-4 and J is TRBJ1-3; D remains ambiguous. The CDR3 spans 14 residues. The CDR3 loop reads CASSLRSSGNTIHF. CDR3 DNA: TGTGCCAGCAGTTTGAGGAGCTCTGGAAACACCATACATTTT.

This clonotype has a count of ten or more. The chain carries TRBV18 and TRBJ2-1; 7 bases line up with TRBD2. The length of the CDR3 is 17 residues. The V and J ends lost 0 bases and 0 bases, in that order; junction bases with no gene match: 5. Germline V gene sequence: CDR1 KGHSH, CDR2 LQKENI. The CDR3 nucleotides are TGTGCCAGCTCACCACCGAACGTAGCGGGCTCCTACAATGAGCAGTTCTTC. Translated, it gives CASSPPNVAGSYNEQFF.

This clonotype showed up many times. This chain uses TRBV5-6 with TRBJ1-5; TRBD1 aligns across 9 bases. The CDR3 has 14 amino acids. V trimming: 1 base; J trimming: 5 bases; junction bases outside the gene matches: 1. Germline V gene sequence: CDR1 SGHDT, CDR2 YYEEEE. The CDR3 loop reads CASSLRQGDQPQHF. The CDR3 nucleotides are TGTGCCAGCAGCTTGCGACAGGGGGATCAGCCCCAGCATTTT. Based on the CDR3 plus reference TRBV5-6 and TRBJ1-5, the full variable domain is DAGVTQSPTHLIKTRGQQVTLRCSPKSGHDTVSWYQQALGQGPQFIFQYYEEEERQRGNFPDRFSGHQFPNYSSELNVNALLLGDSALYLCASSLRQGDQPQHFGDGTRLSIL.

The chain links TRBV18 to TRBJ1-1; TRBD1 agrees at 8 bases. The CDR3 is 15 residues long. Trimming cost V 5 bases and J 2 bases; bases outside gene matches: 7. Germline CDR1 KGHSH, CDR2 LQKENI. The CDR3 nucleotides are TGTGCCAGCTCAGGCTCTACAGGGGGAAACACTGAAGCTTTCTTT. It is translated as CASSGSTGGNTEAFF.

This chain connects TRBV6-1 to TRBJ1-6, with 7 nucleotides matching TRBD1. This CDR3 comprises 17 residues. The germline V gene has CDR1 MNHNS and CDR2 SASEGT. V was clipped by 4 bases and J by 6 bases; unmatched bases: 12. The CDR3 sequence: CASSARPGQTLNSPLHF. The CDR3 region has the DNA TGTGCCAGCAGTGCCCGGCCGGGACAGACTCTTAATTCACCCCTCCACTTT.

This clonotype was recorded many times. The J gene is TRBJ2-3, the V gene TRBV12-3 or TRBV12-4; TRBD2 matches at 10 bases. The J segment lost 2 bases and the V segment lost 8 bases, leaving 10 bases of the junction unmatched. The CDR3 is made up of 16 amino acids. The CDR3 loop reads CASGTGTSVTTDTQYF. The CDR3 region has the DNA TGTGCCAGCGGAACCGGGACTAGCGTAACCACAGATACGCAGTATTTT.

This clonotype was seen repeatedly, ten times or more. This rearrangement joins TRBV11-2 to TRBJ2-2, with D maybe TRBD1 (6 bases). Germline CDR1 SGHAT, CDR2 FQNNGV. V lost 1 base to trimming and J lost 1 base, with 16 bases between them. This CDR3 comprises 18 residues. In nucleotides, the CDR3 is TGTGCCAGCAGCTTAGCCCTATGGACAGAAGAGAACACCGGGGAGCTGTTTTTT. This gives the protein CASSLALWTEENTGELFF.

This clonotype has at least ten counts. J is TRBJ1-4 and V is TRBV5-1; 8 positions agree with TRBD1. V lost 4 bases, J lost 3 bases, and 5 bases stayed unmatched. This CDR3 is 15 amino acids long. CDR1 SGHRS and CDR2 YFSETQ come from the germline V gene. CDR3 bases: TGCGCCAGCAGCACAGACAGGGGAGCTAATGAAAAACTGTTTTTT. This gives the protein CASSTDRGANEKLFF.

The CDR3 DNA reads as TGTGCCAGCAGTCCCCGGGACAGGGGGCCGGACATTCAGTACTTC. Amino acids: CASSPRDRGPDIQYF. V is TRBV28 and J is TRBJ2-4; 12 bases match TRBD1. Germline V lookup: CDR1 MDHEN, CDR2 SYDVKM. V shed 5 bases and J 8 bases; nucleotides not matched to a gene: 7. The CDR3 loop spans 15 amino acids.

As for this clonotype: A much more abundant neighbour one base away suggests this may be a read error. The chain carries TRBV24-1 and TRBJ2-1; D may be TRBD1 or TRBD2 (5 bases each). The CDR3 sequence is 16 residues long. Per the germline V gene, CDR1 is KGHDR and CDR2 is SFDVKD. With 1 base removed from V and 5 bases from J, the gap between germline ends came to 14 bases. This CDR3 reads CATSDLRGRGHNEQFF. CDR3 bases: TGTGCCACCAGTGATTTACGGGGACGAGGCCACAATGAGCAGTTCTTC.